Below are 28 T cell receptor beta chains sequenced from a single sample in a study of blood T cells in healthy people across ages. A second about 7 to 11 cycle PCR used barcoded and J-beta primers. Using its own MiXCR run on the 5' RACE reads, TCRdb lists one record per CDR3 protein. The table records around 990,000 distinct CDR3 sequences, 35% to 40% of them present only once. Sequenced material: blood. The receptors derive from a man aged 18 to 29 in good health.

V usage is TRBV7-2 and J usage is TRBJ2-3; 10 bases line up with TRBD2. V lost 4 bases, J lost 2 bases, and 9 bases stayed unmatched. CDR3 size: 17 residues. The V gene's germline CDR1 is SGHTA and CDR2 FQGNSA. CDR3 sequence reads: CASSSEGLAGATDTQYF. The CDR3, as DNA: TGTGCCAGCAGCTCCGAGGGGCTAGCGGGGGCCACAGATACGCAGTATTTT.

The sample holds a few counts of this clonotype. The chain is built from TRBV5-1 and TRBJ2-5, with 8 bases aligning to TRBD1. This CDR3 has 15 residues. The trim removed 5 bases at V and 8 bases at J, leaving 14 bases unmatched. The germline gives CDR1 SGHRS, CDR2 YFSETQ. The CDR3 here is CASSRALGQGNTQYF. The CDR3 nucleotides are TGCGCCAGCAGTCGGGCCTTAGGACAGGGCAACACCCAGTACTTC.

V is TRBV5-1 and J is TRBJ2-5, with D perhaps matching TRBD1 (6 bases). The V and J ends lost 5 bases and 7 bases respectively, with 15 bases between them. Germline-derived CDR1 and CDR2 are SGHRS and YFSETQ. The CDR3 has 13 residues. Here the CDR3 DNA reads TGCGCCAGCAGTCAGGCAGGGGAAGGGACCCAGTACTTC. Its protein product is CASSQAGEGTQYF.

Notes on this clonotype: A junction boundary mismatches the germline segment, possibly from a read error. The chain is built from TRBV7-2 and TRBJ2-3, with a weak D call TRBD1 (6 bases). Per the germline V gene, CDR1 is SGHTA and CDR2 is FQGNSA. The CDR3 sequence is 13 residues long. CDR3 sequence: CVSSFPGVDTQYF. The DNA of the CDR3 is TGTGTCAGCAGCTTTCCAGGGGTAGATACGCAGTATTTT. The full variable domain, rest sourced from reference TRBV7-2 and TRBJ2-3, is GAGVSQSPSNKVTEKGKDVELRCDPISGHTALYWYRQSLGQGLEFLIYFQGNSAPDKSGLPSDRFSAERTGGSVSTLTIQRTQQEDSAVYLCVSSFPGVDTQYFGPGTRLTVL.

This clonotype appeared many times. The CDR3 nucleotides read TGCAGTGCCGGACAGGGTAACAATCAGCCCCAGCATTTT. Translating it yields CSAGQGNNQPQHF. V gene TRBV20-1 combines with J gene TRBJ1-5, with 8 bases identical to TRBD1. The germline V gene has CDR1 DFQATT and CDR2 SNEGSKA (reference sequence). The CDR3 is 13 amino acids. J lost 3 bases, V lost 6 bases, and 4 bases had no gene match.

This clonotype came up a few times. J is TRBJ2-3 and V is TRBV29-1; D is tentatively TRBD1 or TRBD2 (5 bases each). Germline V CDR1 and CDR2: SQVTM, ANQGSEA. The CDR3 runs 16 residues. V was clipped by 1 base and J by 0 bases, with 14 bases between them. The CDR3 loop reads CSVEGLEGPSTDTQYF. The CDR3 DNA reads as TGCAGCGTTGAAGGGCTTGAGGGACCTAGCACAGATACGCAGTATTTT.

The chain links TRBV20-1 to TRBJ2-5, with D unclear. Judging by the DNA end, TRBJ2-7 fits better; the J call may be wrong. The CDR3 covers 12 residues. Germline CDR1 is DFQATT and CDR2 is SNEGSKA (reference sequence). In DNA, the CDR3 is TGCAGTGCTAGAGGACATTTGTACGAGCAGTACTTC. Amino acids: CSARGHLYEQYF.

This clonotype was found a few times. The chain employs TRBV19 and TRBJ1-5; tentative D call: TRBD1 (6 bases). V was cut by 5 bases and J by 9 bases, with 17 bases left in between. There are 14 residues in the CDR3. Germline V gives CDR1 LNHDA, CDR2 SQIVND (reference sequence). This CDR3 reads CASSVRDTDGPQHF. The CDR3 DNA sequence: TGTGCCAGTAGTGTTCGGGACACCGACGGGCCCCAGCATTTT.

This clonotype has just a few counts. The V gene is TRBV7-2, the J gene TRBJ2-1; D gene unclear. The J call may be faulty, since TRBJ2-7 better matches the DNA end. The V gene's germline CDR1 is SGHTA and CDR2 FQGNSA. This CDR3 contains 17 residues. The CDR3, as DNA: TGTGCCAGCAGCTTAGCACTCTCGACTGGTCTCTACAATGAGCAGTACTTC. Its translation: CASSLALSTGLYNEQYF.

The genes are TRBV15 and TRBJ2-1, with 7 positions matching TRBD1. The junction had 7 bases not matched to a gene; V was cut back by 7 bases and J by 4 bases. The germline V gene has CDR1 LNHNV and CDR2 YYDKDF (reference sequence). This CDR3 contains 14 residues. The CDR3 loop is CATNQDRFYNEQFF. The CDR3 DNA reads as TGTGCCACCAACCAGGACAGGTTTTACAATGAGCAGTTCTTC.

V usage is TRBV5-6 and J usage is TRBJ2-1, with TRBD2 matching over 7 bases. J lost 5 bases, V lost 1 base, and 9 bases had no gene match. This CDR3 comprises 16 residues. Germline CDR1 and CDR2: SGHDT and YYEEEE. The CDR3 DNA is TGTGCCAGCAGCTTGTCGGTGGGGAGGGCTCACAATGAGCAGTTCTTC. Amino acid sequence: CASSLSVGRAHNEQFF.

This clonotype was picked up a small number of times. The chain is built from TRBV20-1 and TRBJ2-1; 10 bases line up with TRBD2. Germline CDR1 reads DFQATT; CDR2 reads SNEGSKA (reference sequence). Germline trimming cut 0 bases from V and 6 bases from J; bases unmatched to any gene: 2. CDR3 length equals 14 residues. The DNA of the CDR3 is TGCAGTGCTAGAGATAGCGGGGGGATCAATGAGCAGTTCTTC. It translates to CSARDSGGINEQFF.

A word on this clonotype: One end of the junction fails to match germline, which may point to a read error. This chain joins TRBV27 and TRBJ2-3, with D maybe TRBD2 (5 bases). CDR1 and CDR2 from the germline V gene are MNHEY and SMNVEV (reference sequence). This CDR3 is 13 amino acids long. CDR3 DNA: TGTGTCAGCAGTTTTTCGGGGTCAGATACGCAGTATTTT. Residues: CVSSFSGSDTQYF.

V is TRBV27 and J is TRBJ1-1, with TRBD1 matching over 11 bases. The CDR3 has 15 amino acids. The germline V gene encodes CDR1 MNHEY and CDR2 SMNVEV (reference sequence). Trimming removed 2 bases from V and 5 bases from J; junction bases left unmatched: 4. The CDR3, as DNA: TGTGCCAGCAGTTTACGGACAGGGGGCAGGACTGAAGCTTTCTTT. Translating it yields CASSLRTGGRTEAFF.

The chain combines TRBV6-2 or TRBV6-3 with TRBJ2-7, with a weak D call TRBD1 (5 bases). CDR3 size: 15 residues. From germline, CDR1 is MNHEY and CDR2 SVGEGT. Trimming left V 0 bases short and J 2 bases short, with 11 bases between. The CDR3 sequence: CASSYSFWGTYEQYF. The CDR3 nucleotides are TGTGCCAGCAGTTACTCGTTCTGGGGCACCTACGAGCAGTACTTC.

The chain uses TRBV20-1 and TRBJ2-3, with D possibly called TRBD1 or TRBD2 (6 bases each). From germline, CDR1 is DFQATT and CDR2 SNEGSKA (reference sequence). The CDR3 totals 13 residues. Trimming removed 3 bases at V and 6 bases at J, with 13 bases between. CDR3 region: CSASGGGSDTQYF. Written as DNA, the CDR3 is TGCAGTGCTAGCGGGGGCGGTTCCGATACGCAGTATTTT.

The chain recombines TRBV9 with TRBJ1-2; 7 bases align to TRBD1. Germline trimming cut 3 bases from V and 2 bases from J; bases unmatched to any gene: 7. CDR1 is SGDLS and CDR2 is YYNGEE in the germline V gene. The CDR3 loop spans 15 amino acids. The CDR3 here is CASSALQGQNYGYTF. CDR3 bases: TGTGCCAGCAGCGCTTTACAGGGACAGAACTATGGCTACACCTTC.

This clonotype has a handful of counts. This chain links TRBV20-1 with TRBJ2-3; 7 bases are shared with TRBD2. Germline assignment: CDR1 DFQATT and CDR2 SNEGSKA (reference sequence). V lost 6 bases to trimming and J lost 2 bases; unmatched junction nucleotides: 14. The CDR3 consists of 16 residues. In DNA, the CDR3 is TGCAGTGCCTCTCGGAGGGAGGGCTCCTTCACAGATACGCAGTATTTT. Its protein product is CSASRREGSFTDTQYF.

The table lists this clonotype with a count of one. Here the CDR3 DNA reads TGCAGTGCTAGAGCGGGAGGGGCCTACAATCAGCCCCAGCATTTT. Amino acid sequence: CSARAGGAYNQPQHF. This sequence joins TRBV20-1 and TRBJ1-5; weak D call: TRBD1 (5 bases). Germline V gives CDR1 DFQATT, CDR2 SNEGSKA (reference sequence). V was trimmed by 1 base and J by 3 bases, leaving 13 bases between them. CDR3 length: 15 amino acids.

A word on this clonotype: Just one base apart from a much larger clone, this may be a read error. Given the absence of the conserved phenylalanine or tryptophan at the CDR3 end, a read error is likely. The chain uses TRBV5-1 and TRBJ1-2; D may be TRBD1 (5 bases). Looked up from germline, CDR1 is SGHRS and CDR2 is YFSETQ. Trimming took 3 bases from V and 3 from J, leaving 12 bases between them. The CDR3 spans 14 residues. The CDR3 nucleotides are TGCGCCAGCAGCTCACCCGGGACGGACTATGGCTACACCCTC. It encodes CASSSPGTDYGYTL.

The rearrangement joins TRBV20-1 to TRBJ1-5, with TRBD1 as a possible D gene (6 bases). CDR1 is DFQATT and CDR2 is SNEGSKA in the germline V gene (reference sequence). V was cut by 5 bases and J by 4 bases, with 12 bases left in between. This CDR3 comprises 13 residues. CDR3 nucleotide sequence: TGCAGTGCTCTCCCAGGGGTTAATCAGCCCCAGCATTTT. Translated: CSALPGVNQPQHF.

The gene calls are TRBV19 and TRBJ1-5, with TRBD1 identical over 7 bases. Germline CDR1 and CDR2: LNHDA and SQIVND (reference sequence). The junction had 7 bases not matched to a gene; V was cut back by 2 bases and J by 6 bases. This CDR3 has 15 residues. In nucleotides, the CDR3 is TGTGCCAGTAGTATACGACAGGGAGGCGGTCAGCCCCAGCATTTT. Its protein product is CASSIRQGGGQPQHF.

This clonotype has a count of ten or more. This chain uses TRBV4-3 with TRBJ2-3; D remains ambiguous. The V gene lost 0 bases and the J gene lost 5 bases, with 3 bases spanning the gap. Per germline, CDR1 LGHNA and CDR2 YSLEER. The CDR3 has 12 amino acids. CDR3 protein: CASSQERDTQYF. The CDR3 coding sequence is TGCGCCAGCAGCCAAGAGAGAGATACGCAGTATTTT.

This chain links TRBV19 with TRBJ1-5; the D gene is possibly TRBD1 (6 bases). Trimming took off 6 bases at V and 0 bases at J, with 36 bases between the two ends. The CDR3 extends over 23 amino acids. In germline, CDR1 is LNHDA, CDR2 SQIVND (reference sequence). The CDR3 loop is CASSISSPISQYHRASSNQPQHF. DNA for the CDR3: TGTGCCAGTAGCATCAGCTCACCTATCAGCCAATACCACAGGGCGTCTAGCAATCAGCCCCAGCATTTT.

CDR3 coding DNA: TGCAGTGCCTCAGGACGGCTGGGGGTCCGGGGTCAGCCCCAGCATTTT. Translating it yields CSASGRLGVRGQPQHF. The rearrangement links TRBV20-1 to TRBJ1-5; D possibly corresponds to TRBD1 (5 bases). Germline assignment: CDR1 DFQATT and CDR2 SNEGSKA (reference sequence). Trimming left V 6 bases short and J 6 bases short, with 24 bases between. The CDR3 sequence is 16 residues long.

The rearrangement links TRBV3-1 to TRBJ2-4, with a tentative D call TRBD1 (6 bases). The DNA end is more similar to TRBJ2-7, so the J call may be wrong. The germline V gene encodes CDR1 LGHDT and CDR2 YNNKEL (reference sequence). The CDR3 is 12 residues long. The CDR3 region has the DNA TGTGCCAGCAGCCAGACAGGACACGAGCAGTACTTC. This gives the protein CASSQTGHEQYF.

The gene calls are TRBV9 and TRBJ2-7; 9 bases fit TRBD1. CDR1 and CDR2 from the germline V gene are SGDLS and YYNGEE. Trimming removed 2 bases from V and 5 bases from J; junction bases left unmatched: 5. The CDR3 totals 14 residues. The CDR3 spells CASSVGQGGDEQYF. CDR3 nucleotides: TGTGCCAGCAGCGTGGGACAGGGTGGCGACGAGCAGTACTTC. Full variable domain (rest looked up from reference TRBV9 and TRBJ2-7): DSGVTQTPKHLITATGQRVTLRCSPRSGDLSVYWYQQSLDQGLQFLIQYYNGEERAKGNILERFSAQQFPDLHSELNLSSLELGDSALYFCASSVGQGGDEQYFGPGTRLTVT.

The chain employs TRBV5-6 and TRBJ1-5; D gene unclear. Germline CDR1 and CDR2: SGHDT and YYEEEE. The CDR3 length is 15 residues. Trimming removed 1 base at V and 0 bases at J, with 8 bases between. The CDR3 loop reads CASSLYSYSNQPQHF. CDR3 nucleotide sequence: TGTGCCAGCAGCTTGTACAGTTATAGCAATCAGCCCCAGCATTTT.